A selection of T cell receptor beta chains follows, all from one sample in a study of CD8 T cells in ankylosing spondylitis. MiXCR, applied by TCRdb to the 5' RACE reads, yields one record per CDR3 protein. The sample lists 350,000 or so distinct CDR3 sequences; roughly 8% were seen once. Sequencing was done on a sample of blood, either unsorted or a sorted T cell fraction (not recorded which). All receptors come from a male donor with ankylosing spondylitis. Both conserved end residues are part of each CDR3. Each record gives: CDR3 protein, CDR3 DNA, J gene, V gene, D gene, clone size. A D gene is named only where the DNA matches it firmly. For some rows the clone size is stated as once, few or many, or as a class when expanded; others skip it.

cdr3_aa: CASSQTSSSVNEQFF
cdr3_nt: TGCGCCAGCAGCCAGACTAGCTCTTCTGTGAATGAGCAGTTCTTC
j_call: TRBJ2-1
v_call: TRBV5-1
d_call: TRBD2
clone_size: many

cdr3_aa: CASSLVRARETQYF
cdr3_nt: TGTGCCAGCAGCTTAGTGAGAGCACGAGAGACCCAGTACTTC
j_call: TRBJ2-5
v_call: TRBV7-2
d_call: NA
clone_size: NA

cdr3_aa: CASSLNGGDTQYF
cdr3_nt: TGTGCCAGCAGCTTAAATGGGGGAGATACGCAGTATTTT
j_call: TRBJ2-3
v_call: TRBV7-3
d_call: NA
clone_size: NA

cdr3_aa: CASSGDRAGTF
cdr3_nt: TGTGCCAGCAGTGGGGACCGGGCCGGCACCTTC
j_call: TRBJ1-2
v_call: TRBV2
d_call: NA
clone_size: many

cdr3_aa: CASSRNQGAANYGYTF
cdr3_nt: TGTGCCAGCAGCCGTAACCAGGGGGCCGCTAACTATGGCTACACCTTC
j_call: TRBJ1-2
v_call: TRBV7-8
d_call: TRBD1
clone_size: many

cdr3_aa: CASSQDLARQETQYF
cdr3_nt: TGCGCCAGCAGCCAAGATCTGGCCAGGCAAGAGACCCAGTACTTC
j_call: TRBJ2-5
v_call: TRBV4-3
d_call: NA
clone_size: NA

cdr3_aa: CTGGHTDTQYF
cdr3_nt: TGCACAGGAGGGCACACAGATACGCAGTATTTT
j_call: TRBJ2-3
v_call: TRBV20-1
d_call: NA
clone_size: few

cdr3_aa: CASTTPSRGSGNTIYF
cdr3_nt: TGTGCCAGCACAACCCCCAGCAGGGGCTCTGGAAACACCATATATTTT
j_call: TRBJ1-3
v_call: TRBV6-1
d_call: NA
clone_size: once

cdr3_aa: CASSPRTGQGGYTF
cdr3_nt: TGTGCCAGCAGCCCTCGGACAGGGCAGGGTGGCTACACCTTC
j_call: TRBJ1-2
v_call: TRBV9
d_call: TRBD1
clone_size: many

cdr3_aa: CASSPGTPGNTIYF
cdr3_nt: TGTGCCAGCAGCCCAGGGACGCCCGGAAACACCATATATTTT
j_call: TRBJ1-3
v_call: TRBV7-3
d_call: NA
clone_size: few

cdr3_aa: CSARPLRGPWSDTQYF
cdr3_nt: TGCAGTGCTAGACCACTCAGGGGGCCATGGTCAGATACGCAGTATTTT
j_call: TRBJ2-3
v_call: TRBV20-1
d_call: TRBD1
clone_size: NA

cdr3_aa: CASSSLGGNQPQHF
cdr3_nt: TGTGCCAGCAGCTCCCTCGGGGGCAATCAGCCCCAGCATTTT
j_call: TRBJ1-5
v_call: TRBV7-2
d_call: NA
clone_size: many

cdr3_aa: CSARGGTGLEKLFF
cdr3_nt: TGCAGTGCTAGAGGTGGTACAGGTTTGGAAAAACTGTTTTTT
j_call: TRBJ1-4
v_call: TRBV20-1
d_call: NA
clone_size: few

cdr3_aa: CASSRGTRESYEQYF
cdr3_nt: TGTGCCAGCAGCCGCGGGACTCGAGAATCCTACGAGCAGTACTTC
j_call: TRBJ2-7
v_call: TRBV5-4
d_call: NA
clone_size: many

cdr3_aa: CASSLDRQGFYEQFF
cdr3_nt: TGCGCCAGCAGCTTGGACCGACAGGGATTCTATGAGCAGTTCTTC
j_call: TRBJ2-1
v_call: TRBV5-1
d_call: TRBD1
clone_size: NA

cdr3_aa: CASSEWGGGQAEETQYF
cdr3_nt: TGTGCCAGCAGTGAATGGGGAGGGGGCCAAGCTGAAGAGACCCAGTACTTC
j_call: TRBJ2-5
v_call: TRBV25-1
d_call: NA
clone_size: NA

cdr3_aa: CASSWTYNPGELFF
cdr3_nt: TGTGCCAGCAGTTGGACTTACAACCCCGGGGAGCTGTTTTTT
j_call: TRBJ2-2
v_call: TRBV6-2/TRBV6-3
d_call: NA
clone_size: NA

cdr3_aa: CASSYGQGGETQYF
cdr3_nt: TGTGCCAGCAGTTACGGACAGGGGGGAGAGACCCAGTACTTC
j_call: TRBJ2-5
v_call: TRBV27
d_call: TRBD1
clone_size: few

cdr3_aa: CASSQAPGHSVYNEQFF
cdr3_nt: TGTGCCAGCAGCCAAGCCCCGGGACACAGCGTCTACAATGAGCAGTTCTTC
j_call: TRBJ2-1
v_call: TRBV4-2
d_call: NA
clone_size: few

cdr3_aa: CASSESAPTGKLFF
cdr3_nt: TGTGCCAGCAGTGAATCGGCGCCGACCGGAAAACTGTTTTTT
j_call: TRBJ1-4
v_call: TRBV6-1
d_call: NA
clone_size: NA

cdr3_aa: CASSFGSGANVLTF
cdr3_nt: TGTGCCAGCAGTTTCGGCTCTGGGGCCAACGTCCTGACTTTC
j_call: TRBJ2-6
v_call: TRBV12-3/TRBV12-4
d_call: NA
clone_size: many

cdr3_aa: CASSPTGRLFEQYF
cdr3_nt: TGTGCCAGCAGCCCGACGGGACGATTGTTCGAGCAGTACTTC
j_call: TRBJ2-7
v_call: TRBV5-5
d_call: NA
clone_size: few

cdr3_aa: CSGTVSGNTIYF
cdr3_nt: TGCAGCGGGACAGTCTCTGGAAACACCATATATTTT
j_call: TRBJ1-3
v_call: TRBV29-1
d_call: NA
clone_size: NA

cdr3_aa: CASSLASGTTGELFF
cdr3_nt: TGCGCCAGCAGCTTGGCGAGCGGAACCACCGGGGAGCTGTTTTTT
j_call: TRBJ2-2
v_call: TRBV5-1
d_call: NA
clone_size: NA

cdr3_aa: CSARTGEGTEAFF
cdr3_nt: TGCAGCGCTAGGACAGGGGAGGGCACTGAAGCTTTCTTT
j_call: TRBJ1-1
v_call: TRBV29-1
d_call: TRBD1
clone_size: NA

cdr3_aa: CATSDLREGRGEQFF
cdr3_nt: TGTGCCACCAGTGATTTGCGGGAGGGCCGCGGTGAGCAGTTCTTC
j_call: TRBJ2-1
v_call: TRBV24-1
d_call: TRBD2
clone_size: few

cdr3_aa: CASSLRGLVVGELFF
cdr3_nt: TGTGCCAGCAGCTTGAGGGGGCTAGTTGTCGGGGAGCTGTTTTTT
j_call: TRBJ2-2
v_call: TRBV7-2
d_call: TRBD1
clone_size: NA

cdr3_aa: CASSYSGPGETSGGRVTQYF
cdr3_nt: TGTGCCAGCAGTTACTCGGGCCCGGGGGAGACTAGCGGAGGGAGAGTCACCCAGTACTTC
j_call: TRBJ2-5
v_call: TRBV6-2/TRBV6-3
d_call: TRBD2
clone_size: few

cdr3_aa: CSVWTGERDEQYF
cdr3_nt: TGCAGCGTATGGACCGGGGAGCGGGACGAGCAGTACTTC
j_call: TRBJ2-7
v_call: TRBV29-1
d_call: NA
clone_size: NA

cdr3_aa: CASSPSGPGGEKLFF
cdr3_nt: TGTGCCAGCAGTCCGTCCGGACCCGGCGGGGAAAAACTGTTTTTT
j_call: TRBJ1-4
v_call: TRBV12-3/TRBV12-4
d_call: NA
clone_size: many

cdr3_aa: CASSARTGYQPQHF
cdr3_nt: TGTGCCAGCAGTGCACGGACAGGGTATCAGCCCCAGCATTTT
j_call: TRBJ1-5
v_call: TRBV2
d_call: TRBD1
clone_size: few

cdr3_aa: CASTGQGDSGNTIYF
cdr3_nt: TGCGCCAGCACGGGACAGGGGGACTCTGGAAACACCATATATTTT
j_call: TRBJ1-3
v_call: TRBV5-1
d_call: TRBD1
clone_size: NA

cdr3_aa: CASSFSGRANHEQFF
cdr3_nt: TGTGCCAGCAGCTTTAGCGGGAGGGCCAATCATGAGCAGTTCTTC
j_call: TRBJ2-1
v_call: TRBV7-3
d_call: TRBD2
clone_size: many

cdr3_aa: CASTRGSGTDTQYF
cdr3_nt: TGTGCCAGCACCCGGGGGAGTGGGACAGATACGCAGTATTTT
j_call: TRBJ2-3
v_call: TRBV6-1
d_call: NA
clone_size: NA

cdr3_aa: CASSPAGTAPYEQYF
cdr3_nt: TGTGCCAGCTCCCCGGCGGGCACTGCACCCTACGAGCAGTACTTC
j_call: TRBJ2-7
v_call: TRBV5-6
d_call: NA
clone_size: NA

cdr3_aa: CASSLASGVRTF
cdr3_nt: TGTGCCAGCAGTTTAGCGTCGGGAGTCCGAACCTTT
j_call: TRBJ1-1
v_call: TRBV12-3/TRBV12-4
d_call: NA
clone_size: NA

cdr3_aa: CATRGPIGDTYEQYF
cdr3_nt: TGTGCCACGAGGGGACCGATCGGCGACACCTACGAGCAGTACTTC
j_call: TRBJ2-7
v_call: TRBV10-3
d_call: NA
clone_size: NA

cdr3_aa: CASSPPRRTGGPGDEKLFF
cdr3_nt: TGTGCCAGCTCACCACCGCGAAGGACAGGGGGCCCAGGGGATGAAAAACTGTTTTTT
j_call: TRBJ1-4
v_call: TRBV18
d_call: TRBD1
clone_size: NA

cdr3_aa: CASSLWGGRVNEQFF
cdr3_nt: TGTGCCAGCAGTTTATGGGGCGGGAGGGTCAATGAGCAGTTCTTC
j_call: TRBJ2-1
v_call: TRBV27
d_call: TRBD2
clone_size: many

cdr3_aa: CASSQNLPDSWKLVFLHF
cdr3_nt: TGCGCCAGCAGCCAAAATTTACCGGACAGCTGGAAGTTAGTCTTCCTCCACTTT
j_call: TRBJ1-6
v_call: TRBV4-1
d_call: NA
clone_size: many

cdr3_aa: CSAGTQGNYEQYF
cdr3_nt: TGCAGTGCTGGAACACAAGGGAACTACGAGCAGTACTTC
j_call: TRBJ2-7
v_call: TRBV20-1
d_call: NA
clone_size: NA

cdr3_aa: CASSLVAGQTFRGYTF
cdr3_nt: TGTGCCAGCAGCTTAGTAGCGGGACAGACCTTTCGAGGCTACACCTTC
j_call: TRBJ1-2
v_call: TRBV7-8
d_call: TRBD1
clone_size: NA

cdr3_aa: CASSLEVVGAADSPLHF
cdr3_nt: TGTGCCAGCAGCTTAGAGGTTGTCGGTGCTGCCGATTCACCCCTCCACTTT
j_call: TRBJ1-6
v_call: TRBV7-6
d_call: NA
clone_size: NA

cdr3_aa: CASSLLGASNTEAFF
cdr3_nt: TGTGCCAGCAGCTTGCTCGGAGCCTCGAACACTGAAGCTTTCTTT
j_call: TRBJ1-1
v_call: TRBV5-5
d_call: NA
clone_size: many

cdr3_aa: CSVGQDNQPQHF
cdr3_nt: TGCAGCGTCGGACAGGACAATCAGCCCCAGCATTTT
j_call: TRBJ1-5
v_call: TRBV29-1
d_call: TRBD1
clone_size: many

cdr3_aa: CASSTGTGPYNEQFF
cdr3_nt: TGTGCCAGCTCAACTGGGACAGGGCCCTACAATGAGCAGTTCTTC
j_call: TRBJ2-1
v_call: TRBV18
d_call: TRBD1
clone_size: many

cdr3_aa: CSVGEPGQGITDTQYF
cdr3_nt: TGCAGCGTCGGCGAGCCGGGACAGGGGATAACAGATACGCAGTATTTT
j_call: TRBJ2-3
v_call: TRBV29-1
d_call: TRBD1
clone_size: NA

cdr3_aa: CASSLSTGANTEAFF
cdr3_nt: TGTGCCAGCTCACTGTCGACAGGGGCGAACACTGAAGCTTTCTTT
j_call: TRBJ1-1
v_call: TRBV18
d_call: TRBD1
clone_size: many

cdr3_aa: CASSPGLADTDTQYF
cdr3_nt: TGTGCCAGCAGCCCGGGACTAGCGGACACAGATACGCAGTATTTT
j_call: TRBJ2-3
v_call: TRBV12-3/TRBV12-4
d_call: TRBD2
clone_size: many

cdr3_aa: CASGQGRENEKLFF
cdr3_nt: TGTGCCAGCGGACAGGGGCGGGAAAATGAAAAACTGTTTTTT
j_call: TRBJ1-4
v_call: TRBV6-1
d_call: TRBD1
clone_size: few

cdr3_aa: CASSPTSGRGYNEQFF
cdr3_nt: TGTGCCAGCAGCCCAACTAGCGGGAGAGGGTACAATGAGCAGTTCTTC
j_call: TRBJ2-1
v_call: TRBV5-4
d_call: TRBD2
clone_size: NA

cdr3_aa: CAISTEKNEKLFF
cdr3_nt: TGTGCCATCTCAACCGAGAAGAATGAAAAACTGTTTTTT
j_call: TRBJ1-4
v_call: TRBV10-3
d_call: NA
clone_size: few

cdr3_aa: CSARTTPDRAGGEPLHF
cdr3_nt: TGCAGTGCACGCACCACCCCTGACAGGGCTGGTGGAGAACCCCTCCACTTT
j_call: TRBJ1-6
v_call: TRBV20-1
d_call: TRBD1
clone_size: NA